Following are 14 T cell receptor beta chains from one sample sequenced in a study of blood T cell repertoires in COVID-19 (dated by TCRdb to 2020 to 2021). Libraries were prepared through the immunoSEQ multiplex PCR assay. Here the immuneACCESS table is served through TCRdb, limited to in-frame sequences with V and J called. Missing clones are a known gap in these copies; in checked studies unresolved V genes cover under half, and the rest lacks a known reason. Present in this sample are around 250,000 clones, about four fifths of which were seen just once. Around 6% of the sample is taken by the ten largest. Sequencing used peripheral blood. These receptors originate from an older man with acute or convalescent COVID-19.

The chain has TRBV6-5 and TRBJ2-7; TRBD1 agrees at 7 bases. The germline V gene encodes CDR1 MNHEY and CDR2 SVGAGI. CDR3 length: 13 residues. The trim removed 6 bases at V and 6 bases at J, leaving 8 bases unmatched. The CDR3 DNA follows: TGTGCCAGCAGCCGCAGACAGGGTCTCGAGCAGTACTTC. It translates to CASSRRQGLEQYF.

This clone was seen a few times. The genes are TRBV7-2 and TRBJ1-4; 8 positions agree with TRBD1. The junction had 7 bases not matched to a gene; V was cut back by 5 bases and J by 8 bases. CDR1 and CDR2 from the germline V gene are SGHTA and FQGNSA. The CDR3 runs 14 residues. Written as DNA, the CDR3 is TGTGCCAGCAGCACAGGGGGAATTCGGGAAAAACTGTTTTTT. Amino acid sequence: CASSTGGIREKLFF.

This chain's CDR3 is CASWDRGSYEQYF. As DNA, the CDR3 is TGTGCCAGTTGGGACAGGGGATCCTACGAGCAGTACTTC. The V and J genes are TRBV10-3 and TRBJ2-7; TRBD1 matches at 10 bases. The germline CDR1 and CDR2 sequences are ENHRY and SYGVKD. The CDR3 has 13 amino acids. V lost 10 bases, J lost 1 base, and 4 bases stayed unmatched.

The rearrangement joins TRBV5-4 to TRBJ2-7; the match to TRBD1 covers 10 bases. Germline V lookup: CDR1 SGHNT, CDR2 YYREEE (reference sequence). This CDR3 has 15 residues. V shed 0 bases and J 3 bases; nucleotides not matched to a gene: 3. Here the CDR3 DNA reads TGTGCCAGCAGCTTGGCCGGGACAGGGGACTACGAGCAGTACTTC. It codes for CASSLAGTGDYEQYF.

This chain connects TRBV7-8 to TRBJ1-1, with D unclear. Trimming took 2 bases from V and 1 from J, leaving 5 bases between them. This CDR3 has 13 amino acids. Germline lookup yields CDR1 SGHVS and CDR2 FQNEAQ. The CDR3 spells CASSLIANTEAFF. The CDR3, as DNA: TGTGCCAGCAGCTTAATAGCGAACACTGAAGCTTTCTTT.

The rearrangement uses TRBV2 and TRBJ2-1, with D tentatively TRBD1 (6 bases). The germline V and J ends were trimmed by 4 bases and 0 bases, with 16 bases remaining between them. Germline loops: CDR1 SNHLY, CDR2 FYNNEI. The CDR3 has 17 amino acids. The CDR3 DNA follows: TGTGCCAGCAGTGCCCCTGGACAGACGAGCTCCTACAATGAGCAGTTCTTC. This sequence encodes CASSAPGQTSSYNEQFF.

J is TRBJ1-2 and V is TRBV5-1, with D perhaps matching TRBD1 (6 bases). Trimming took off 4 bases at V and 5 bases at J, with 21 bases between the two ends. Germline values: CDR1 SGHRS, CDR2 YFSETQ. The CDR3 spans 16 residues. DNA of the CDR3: TGCGCCAGCAGCGGGGGCCAGTTAGGGGCTGGGTATGGCTACACCTTC. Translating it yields CASSGGQLGAGYGYTF.

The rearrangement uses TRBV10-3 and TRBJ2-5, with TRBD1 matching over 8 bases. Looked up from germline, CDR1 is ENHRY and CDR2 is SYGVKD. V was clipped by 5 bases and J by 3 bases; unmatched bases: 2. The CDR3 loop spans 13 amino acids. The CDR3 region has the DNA TGTGCCATCAGTCAGGACAGGGAAGAGACCCAGTACTTC. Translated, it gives CAISQDREETQYF.

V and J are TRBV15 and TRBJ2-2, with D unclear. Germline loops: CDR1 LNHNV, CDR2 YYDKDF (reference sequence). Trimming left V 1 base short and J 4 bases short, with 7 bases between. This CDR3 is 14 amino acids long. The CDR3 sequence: CATSRGAGTGELFF. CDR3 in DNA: TGTGCCACCAGCAGAGGAGCAGGCACCGGGGAGCTGTTTTTT.

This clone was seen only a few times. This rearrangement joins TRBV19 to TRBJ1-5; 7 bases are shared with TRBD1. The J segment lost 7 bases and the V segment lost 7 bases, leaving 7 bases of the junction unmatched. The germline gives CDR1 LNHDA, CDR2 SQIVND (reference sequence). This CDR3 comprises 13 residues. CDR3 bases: TGTGCCAGTACCGCCGACAGGGTGCAGCCCCAGCATTTT. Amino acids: CASTADRVQPQHF.

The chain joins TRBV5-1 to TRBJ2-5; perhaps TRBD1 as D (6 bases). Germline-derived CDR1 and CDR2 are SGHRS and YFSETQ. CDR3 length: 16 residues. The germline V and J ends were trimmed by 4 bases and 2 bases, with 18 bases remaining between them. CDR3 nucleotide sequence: TGCGCCAGCAGCACTGTGGGACACCGATCTCAAGAGACCCAGTACTTC. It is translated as CASSTVGHRSQETQYF.

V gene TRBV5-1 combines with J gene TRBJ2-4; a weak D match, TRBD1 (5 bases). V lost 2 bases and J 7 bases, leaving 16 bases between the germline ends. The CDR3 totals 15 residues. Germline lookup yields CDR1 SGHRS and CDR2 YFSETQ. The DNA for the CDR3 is TGCGCCAGCAGCTTCGGCCAGGGAAGGTCGAACATTCAGTACTTC. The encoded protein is CASSFGQGRSNIQYF.

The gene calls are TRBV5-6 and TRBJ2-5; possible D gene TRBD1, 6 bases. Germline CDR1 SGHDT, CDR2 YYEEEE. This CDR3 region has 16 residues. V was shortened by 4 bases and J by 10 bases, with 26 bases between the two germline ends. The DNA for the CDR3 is TGTGCCAGCAGCAGGGGGTCGGGTTATGAAGGACTCAACCAGTACTTC. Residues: CASSRGSGYEGLNQYF.

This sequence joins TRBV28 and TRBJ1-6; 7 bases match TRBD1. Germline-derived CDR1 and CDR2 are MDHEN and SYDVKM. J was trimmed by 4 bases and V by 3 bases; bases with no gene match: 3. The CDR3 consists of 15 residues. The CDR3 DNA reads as TGTGCCAGCAGTTTGAGGGGACAGTATAATTCACCCCTCCACTTT. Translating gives CASSLRGQYNSPLHF.